This T cell receptor beta chain was identified in a study of cytomegalovirus exposure and HLA in healthy donors. Study findings and constraints: When a later analysis compared HLA-associated TCR beta chains with equally common others, the HLA-associated chains turned out to be more clonally expanded and to have lower generation probabilities. Sequencing had likely introduced a cluster of highly shared sequence variants as an artifact. When analyzed later, the rates of TCR association showed variation by HLA locus, with DRB1 the most and HLA-C the fewest. CMV serostatus was the only immune exposure information that was available.

Remarks on this clone: No antigen is known for it.

The PCR had 60 Vbeta and 13 Jbeta primers. Repertoires were generated with immunoSEQ multiplex PCR, while TCRdb's copy carries only in-frame clones and drops some. Seen here are roughly 130,000 clones, about 76% observed once, and the top ten hold more than 3%. The sequence derives from a female donor in good health and CMV-seronegative. Sequenced sample: PBMCs.

The CDR3, as DNA: TGTGCCAGCAGGCCCGGGAGGGCGTCTGGAAACACCATATATTTT. This codes for CASRPGRASGNTIYF. The gene calls are TRBV5-4 and TRBJ1-3; D uncertain. The V and J ends lost 5 bases and 1 base respectively, with 13 bases between them. In germline, CDR1 is SGHNT, CDR2 YYREEE (reference sequence). This CDR3 contains 15 residues.